These 23 T cell receptor beta chains were all obtained from the same sample, sequenced in a study of shared clonotypes between healthy human individuals. The data were produced by immunoSEQ multiplex PCR, yet TCRdb's version contains in-frame clones alone and is incomplete. The data contain 2 million to 3 million clones, approximately 93% of them singletons. Sequencing was done on a sample of naive CD4+ T cells from PBMCs. The subset here: CD45RA+ positively selected. Every receptor here comes from a man younger than 35 in good health. Some clones in this sample may be carry-over from other donors' samples.

This clone appeared a single time. This chain connects TRBV7-3 to TRBJ2-7; TRBD1 matches at 8 bases. The germline gives CDR1 SGHTA, CDR2 FQGTGA. This CDR3 is built from 16 residues. V was clipped by 2 bases and J by 4 bases; unmatched bases: 10. This CDR3 reads CASSLGPQDREYEQYF. In nucleotides, the CDR3 is TGTGCCAGCAGCTTAGGCCCGCAGGACAGGGAGTACGAGCAGTACTTC.

The V gene is TRBV11-1, the J gene TRBJ2-6; the D gene is possibly TRBD1 (5 bases). Trimming removed 2 bases from V and 0 bases from J, with 11 bases in between. CDR1 is SGHAT, CDR2 FQDESV, per germline (reference sequence). The CDR3 extends over 17 amino acids. Written as DNA, the CDR3 is TGTGCCAGCAGCTTAAGGGGCAAAAGCTCTGGGGCCAACGTCCTGACTTTC. Its translation is CASSLRGKSSGANVLTF. Looking up the rest from reference TRBV11-1 and TRBJ2-6 gives the full variable domain: EAEVAQSPRYKITEKSQAVAFWCDPISGHATLYWYRQILGQGPELLVQFQDESVVDDSQLPKDRFSAERLKGVDSTLKIQPAELGDSAMYLCASSLRGKSSGANVLTFGAGSRLTVL.

The V and J genes are TRBV18 and TRBJ1-2, with TRBD1 as a possible D gene (5 bases). The CDR3 extends over 16 amino acids. Germline loops: CDR1 KGHSH, CDR2 LQKENI. V dropped 5 bases and J dropped 6 bases, with 22 bases sitting between them. As DNA, the CDR3 is TGTGCCAGCTCATCGGCGGGCCAGGGAAAATCAGATGGCTACACCTTC. This codes for CASSSAGQGKSDGYTF.

The chain joins TRBV6-4 to TRBJ1-2; 9 bases agree with TRBD1. This CDR3 is built from 13 residues. Germline V gene data show CDR1 as MRHNA and CDR2 as SNTAGT. V shed 6 bases and J 8 bases; nucleotides not matched to a gene: 7. CDR3 DNA sequence: TGTGCCAGCAGCCGCAGACAGGGGGGCGGCTACACCTTC. This translates into CASSRRQGGGYTF.

V gene TRBV5-6 combines with J gene TRBJ2-7; D ambiguous. CDR1 and CDR2 from the germline V gene are SGHDT and YYEEEE. This CDR3 comprises 13 residues. Deletions cut 8 bases from V and 0 bases from J, with 12 bases between. CDR3 DNA sequence: TGTGCCAGTGCGGCGCGTTCCTCCTACGAGCAGTACTTC. This encodes CASAARSSYEQYF.

V is TRBV19 and J is TRBJ2-5; TRBD1 aligns across 8 bases. V lost 4 bases and J lost 9; bases outside the gene matches: 13. CDR1 and CDR2 (germline): LNHDA, SQIVND (reference sequence). The CDR3 extends over 15 amino acids. The CDR3 sequence is CASSTGTGPQVAQYF. CDR3 coding DNA: TGTGCCAGTAGTACCGGGACAGGTCCACAGGTGGCCCAGTACTTC.

This chain links TRBV2 with TRBJ2-2; no clear D. Germline V lookup: CDR1 SNHLY, CDR2 FYNNEI. The CDR3 sequence is 13 residues long. V was trimmed by 2 bases and J by 5 bases, leaving 6 bases between them. CDR3 sequence reads: CASSERLTGELFF. Here the CDR3 DNA reads TGTGCCAGCAGTGAACGTCTGACCGGGGAGCTGTTTTTT.

This clone came up once. The V gene is TRBV5-1, the J gene TRBJ2-7; D uncertain. The CDR3 extends over 14 amino acids. V was shortened by 0 bases and J by 5 bases, with 12 bases between the two germline ends. Germline CDR1 SGHRS, CDR2 YFSETQ. DNA of the CDR3: TGCGCCAGCAGCTTGGCCGTCGACGGGCACGAGCAGTACTTC. This encodes CASSLAVDGHEQYF.

V usage is TRBV5-1 and J usage is TRBJ2-5; 13 bases line up with TRBD2. V was clipped by 3 bases and J by 2 bases; unmatched bases: 16. The CDR3 covers 20 residues. Germline CDR1 and CDR2: SGHRS and YFSETQ. The CDR3 protein is CASSSPQRTSGREGQETQYF. In nucleotides, the CDR3 is TGCGCCAGCAGCTCTCCCCAACGGACTAGCGGGAGAGAGGGACAAGAGACCCAGTACTTC.

This chain uses TRBV19 with TRBJ2-1; the D is unclear. CDR1 is LNHDA and CDR2 is SQIVND in the germline V gene (reference sequence). The V and J ends lost 3 bases and 5 bases respectively, with 11 bases between them. The CDR3 sequence is 14 residues long. CDR3 sequence: CASSIQASDNEQFF. The CDR3 region has the DNA TGTGCCAGTAGTATCCAAGCTAGTGACAATGAGCAGTTCTTC.

The V gene is TRBV4-1, the J gene TRBJ2-5, with D perhaps matching TRBD1 (5 bases). Germline values: CDR1 MGHRA, CDR2 YSYEKL. This CDR3 is built from 16 residues. V lost 2 bases, J lost 1 base, and 14 bases lay in between. The CDR3 is CASSQKMDKRQETQYF. Written as DNA, the CDR3 is TGCGCCAGCAGCCAAAAAATGGACAAGCGCCAAGAGACCCAGTACTTC.

The chain is built from TRBV6-1 and TRBJ2-1; D is perhaps TRBD1 (5 bases). This CDR3 contains 14 residues. The germline CDR1 and CDR2 sequences are MNHNS and SASEGT. V lost 2 bases to trimming and J lost 6 bases, with 11 bases between them. This chain's CDR3 is CASSEPGFPNEQFF. The CDR3 coding sequence is TGTGCCAGCAGTGAACCAGGGTTCCCCAATGAGCAGTTCTTC.

This clone has only one observation. The chain couples TRBV7-2 to TRBJ1-5; D gene unclear. The CDR3 extends over 13 amino acids. Between the trimmed V and J ends, which lost 5 bases and 4 bases, there was a span of 9 bases. Germline V gives CDR1 SGHTA, CDR2 FQGNSA. CDR3 amino acids: CASSKQVNQPQHF. CDR3 bases: TGTGCCAGCAGCAAACAAGTTAATCAGCCCCAGCATTTT.

This chain connects TRBV18 to TRBJ2-7; D is possibly TRBD1 or TRBD2 (6 bases each). The V end lost 5 bases, the J end lost 4 bases, and 18 bases lay between the germline ends. The CDR3 extends over 15 amino acids. The germline CDR1 and CDR2 sequences are KGHSH and LQKENI. The CDR3 DNA sequence: TGTGCCAGCTCATCGGGGGCCAGGGGCCTTTACGAGCAGTACTTC. Amino acids: CASSSGARGLYEQYF.

The chain joins TRBV28 to TRBJ2-5, with D unresolved. TRBJ2-7 matches the DNA end more closely, so the J call is doubtful. This CDR3 spans 15 amino acids. From germline, CDR1 is MDHEN and CDR2 SYDVKM. The CDR3 nucleotides read TGTGCCAGCAGTTCGGTGAATATGGACGGATACGAGCAGTACTTC. This translates into CASSSVNMDGYEQYF.

The DNA of the CDR3 is TGTGCCAGCAGAAGGGCCGGGACAGGGGGTCAGCCCCAGCATTTT. Amino acid sequence: CASRRAGTGGQPQHF. This chain joins TRBV28 and TRBJ1-5, with TRBD1 matching 11 bases. V lost 6 bases and J lost 6; bases outside the gene matches: 7. Germline V gene sequence: CDR1 MDHEN, CDR2 SYDVKM. The CDR3 runs to 15 residues. Combining the CDR3 with reference TRBV28 and TRBJ1-5 gives the whole variable domain DVKVTQSSRYLVKRTGEKVFLECVQDMDHENMFWYRQDPGLGLRLIYFSYDVKMKEKGDIPEGYSVSREKKERFSLILESASTNQTSMYLCASRRAGTGGQPQHFGDGTRLSIL.

This chain uses TRBV29-1 with TRBJ2-1; D is possibly TRBD2 (6 bases). The CDR3 runs to 15 residues. The V end was cut by 0 bases, the J end by 4 bases, with 13 bases between. Germline V gene sequence: CDR1 SQVTM, CDR2 ANQGSEA. The CDR3 bases are TGCAGCGTTGAAGATGGGCGGGGAGGATACAATGAGCAGTTCTTC. It translates to CSVEDGRGGYNEQFF.

The table lists this clone with a count of one. The rearrangement joins TRBV7-9 to TRBJ1-6; D remains ambiguous. The CDR3 is 13 amino acids. V dropped 1 base and J dropped 10 bases, with 8 bases sitting between them. CDR1 is SEHNR and CDR2 is FQNEAQ in the germline V gene (reference sequence). Here the CDR3 DNA reads TGTGCCAGCAGCTTAGTTTCTGACTCACCCCTCCACTTT. It encodes CASSLVSDSPLHF.

The chain links TRBV6-5 to TRBJ1-5; D is uncertain. The CDR3 is 13 residues long. Germline loops: CDR1 MNHEY, CDR2 SVGAGI. V shed 6 bases and J shed 7 bases, with 13 bases lying between them. Written as DNA, the CDR3 is TGTGCCAGCAGACCCGGGGTGGGGCAGCCCCAGCATTTT. Translated: CASRPGVGQPQHF.

The V and J genes are TRBV9 and TRBJ2-2, with D perhaps matching TRBD2 (5 bases). Per the germline V gene, CDR1 is SGDLS and CDR2 is YYNGEE. This CDR3 contains 15 residues. The V gene lost 6 bases and the J gene lost 0 bases, with 12 bases spanning the gap. CDR3 sequence: CASTMGSSNTGELFF. The CDR3 DNA is TGTGCCAGCACGATGGGGAGTTCGAACACCGGGGAGCTGTTTTTT. Drawing the rest from reference TRBV9 and TRBJ2-2, the complete variable domain is DSGVTQTPKHLITATGQRVTLRCSPRSGDLSVYWYQQSLDQGLQFLIQYYNGEERAKGNILERFSAQQFPDLHSELNLSSLELGDSALYFCASTMGSSNTGELFFGEGSRLTVL.

CDR3 coding DNA: TGTGCCAGCAGCGTGGCACCGGGGGAGCTGTTTTTT. The encoded protein is CASSVAPGELFF. V and J are TRBV9 and TRBJ2-2; D is unclear. CDR1 is SGDLS, CDR2 YYNGEE, per germline. The CDR3 has 12 amino acids. V shed 2 bases and J shed 8 bases, with 7 bases lying between them.

The chain recombines TRBV29-1 with TRBJ1-5; D remains unclear. The germline V gene encodes CDR1 SQVTM and CDR2 ANQGSEA. V lost 7 bases and J 0 bases, leaving 10 bases between the germline ends. The CDR3 contains 13 residues. The CDR3 DNA is TGCAGCGGTAGGGTTGATAGCAATCAGCCCCAGCATTTT. It specifies CSGRVDSNQPQHF. Filled out from reference TRBV29-1 and TRBJ1-5, the complete variable domain reads SAVISQKPSRDICQRGTSLTIQCQVDSQVTMMFWYRQQPGQSLTLIATANQGSEATYESGFVIDKFPISRPNLTFSTLTVSNMSPEDSSIYLCSGRVDSNQPQHFGDGTRLSIL.

The rearrangement uses TRBV28 and TRBJ1-2; D ambiguous. Trimming pared 7 bases from V and 4 bases from J, leaving 16 bases between. The germline gives CDR1 MDHEN, CDR2 SYDVKM. The CDR3 length is 14 residues. The CDR3 here is CASTLAFLSYGYTF. The CDR3 nucleotides read TGTGCCAGCACCCTTGCATTTTTAAGCTATGGCTACACCTTC.